What follows describes a single TCR beta chain. Its antigen is unidentified. The CDR3 is 13 residues long. The germline V and J ends were trimmed by 5 bases and 6 bases, with 14 bases remaining between them. Germline CDR1 MDHEN, CDR2 SYDVKM. These data belong to a study of T cell responses to AZD1222 COVID-19 vaccine. Findings and caveats of the study: Rises in breadth and depth of Spike-specific TCRs came after two AZD1222 doses. Most donors were white British, females outnumbered males, and clonal diversity was possibly underestimated. Samples come after the peak T cell response, not at day 14. The study found vaccine-associated CD4 TCRs spanning spike, dominant at 160-218 and 743-854.

The data were produced by immunoSEQ multiplex PCR, yet TCRdb's version contains in-frame clones alone and is incomplete. This sample yields around 130,000 clones, of which 80% to 90% are seen a single time; around 20% belongs to the top ten. The sequence was collected from an adult in good health. This chain connects TRBV28 to TRBJ2-7; possibly TRBD1 for D (6 bases). Sequencing used peripheral blood, obtained on day 0 of MenACWY control vaccination. CDR3 loop: CASSVGGGSEQYF. CDR3 coding DNA: TGTGCCAGCAGTGTAGGGGGTGGAAGCGAGCAGTACTTC. The full variable domain, completed using reference TRBV28 and TRBJ2-7, is DVKVTQSSRYLVKRTGEKVFLECVQDMDHENMFWYRQDPGLGLRLIYFSYDVKMKEKGDIPEGYSVSREKKERFSLILESASTNQTSMYLCASSVGGGSEQYFGPGTRLTVT.